One and the same sample provided the 19 T cell receptor beta chains below, sequenced in a study of radiation and T cells in renal cell carcinoma (dated by TCRdb to the early 2020s). Preparation of the library involved the immunoSEQ multiplex PCR assay. What TCRdb holds here is the immuneACCESS table cut down to in-frame rearrangements. Part of the clones is not present; checked against another copy, under half of the missing clones reflect an unresolved V gene, and the others are unexplained. The sample includes 140,000 to 150,000 clones, with less than 90% observed a single time. The top ten clonotypes cover around 4% of the sample. This sample's time point label indicates: baseline pretreatment blood. The treatment or condition label, read with the paper, signifies: 15 Gy SBRT to primary tumor, nephrectomy 4 weeks later. The sample here was blood, taken from a patient whose treatment included radiotherapy and nephrectomy. Receptor source: a woman aged 70-85 years with renal cell carcinoma.

The chain employs TRBV6-1 and TRBJ2-3, with D tentatively TRBD2 (6 bases). CDR1 is MNHNS, CDR2 SASEGT, per germline. V shed 7 bases and J shed 2 bases, with 13 bases lying between them. The CDR3 runs 14 residues. CDR3 sequence: CASIPGGPTDTQYF. DNA of the CDR3: TGTGCCAGCATCCCCGGGGGACCCACAGATACGCAGTATTTT.

The CDR3 is CASSLGQSEDYGYTF. DNA for the CDR3: TGTGCCAGCAGCCTGGGACAGAGCGAAGACTATGGCTACACCTTC. The chain carries TRBV4-2 and TRBJ1-2; 7 nucleotides align to TRBD1. V shed 4 bases and J 3 bases; nucleotides not matched to a gene: 8. Germline values: CDR1 LGHNA, CDR2 YNFKEQ. This CDR3 has 15 residues.

The chain links TRBV9 to TRBJ2-2, with D tentatively TRBD2 (6 bases). The CDR3 length is 16 residues. Germline V gives CDR1 SGDLS, CDR2 YYNGEE. V dropped 0 bases and J dropped 7 bases, with 16 bases sitting between them. The CDR3 reads CASSVATGEAVGELFF. Written as DNA, the CDR3 is TGTGCCAGCAGCGTAGCTACGGGGGAAGCGGTCGGGGAGCTGTTTTTT. The full variable domain, its missing parts supplied by reference TRBV9 and TRBJ2-2, is DSGVTQTPKHLITATGQRVTLRCSPRSGDLSVYWYQQSLDQGLQFLIQYYNGEERAKGNILERFSAQQFPDLHSELNLSSLELGDSALYFCASSVATGEAVGELFFGEGSRLTVL.

CDR3 in DNA: TGTGCCAGCAGCCAAGAACGCCCCTCTGAGACCCAGTACTTC. Encoded protein: CASSQERPSETQYF. The chain links TRBV14 to TRBJ2-5, with D unresolved. V gave up 0 bases and J gave up 5 bases, with 10 bases separating them. The germline V gene encodes CDR1 SGHDN and CDR2 FVKESK. There are 14 residues in the CDR3.

To note about this clone: A read error may account for a junction end that differs from germline. The rearrangement joins TRBV7-7 to TRBJ2-5, with 11 bases identical to TRBD1. This CDR3 spans 15 amino acids. CDR1 is SSHAT and CDR2 is FNYEAQ in the germline V gene (reference sequence). CDR3 region: CASSLFGQGAETQYF. CDR3 sequence (DNA): TGTGCTAGCAGCTTATTCGGACAGGGGGCAGAGACCCAGTACTTC.

The rearrangement uses TRBV9 and TRBJ2-3; D perhaps matches TRBD2 (7 bases). Germline-derived CDR1 and CDR2 are SGDLS and YYNGEE. The length of the CDR3 is 15 residues. The V and J ends lost 0 bases and 5 bases respectively, with 13 bases between them. In DNA, the CDR3 is TGTGCCAGCAGCGTAGAACCGGGGGGCCGAGATACGCAGTATTTT. Its translation: CASSVEPGGRDTQYF.

This clone has a single count. The chain uses TRBV27 and TRBJ2-7, with 9 bases aligning to TRBD1. Germline CDR1 MNHEY, CDR2 SMNVEV (reference sequence). Trimming took 5 bases from V and 0 from J; bases not matched to a gene: 8. This CDR3 region has 16 residues. CDR3 protein: CASSTPGTGTSYEQYF. CDR3 nucleotides: TGTGCCAGCAGTACCCCCGGGACAGGGACCTCCTACGAGCAGTACTTC.

The rearrangement links TRBV5-1 to TRBJ2-3; D tentatively fits TRBD1 or TRBD2 (5 bases each). CDR3 length equals 16 residues. V lost 4 bases and J 2 bases, leaving 17 bases between the germline ends. Germline CDR1 SGHRS, CDR2 YFSETQ. The CDR3 DNA reads as TGCGCCAGCAGCCCCGGGACGGGAATTTACACAGATACGCAGTATTTT. The encoded protein is CASSPGTGIYTDTQYF. Full variable domain (remainder filled in from reference TRBV5-1 and TRBJ2-3): KAGVTQTPRYLIKTRGQQVTLSCSPISGHRSVSWYQQTPGQGLQFLFEYFSETQRNKGNFPGRFSGRQFSNSRSEMNVSTLELGDSALYLCASSPGTGIYTDTQYFGPGTRLTVL.

The chain is built from TRBV9 and TRBJ1-2, with TRBD1 matching 8 bases. In germline, CDR1 is SGDLS, CDR2 YYNGEE. With 1 base clipped from V and 7 bases from J, the junction kept 6 bases outside the gene matches. The CDR3 loop spans 14 amino acids. DNA for the CDR3: TGTGCCAGCAGCGTATTCGACAGGGGTTCTGGCTACACCTTC. Its protein product is CASSVFDRGSGYTF.

The chain has TRBV27 and TRBJ1-6, with D perhaps matching TRBD1 (6 bases). The CDR3 length is 16 residues. V was trimmed by 5 bases and J by 5 bases, leaving 16 bases between them. The germline V gene has CDR1 MNHEY and CDR2 SMNVEV (reference sequence). Here the CDR3 DNA reads TGTGCCAGCAGTCCTAAACAGGGTAGAAATAATTCACCCCTCCACTTT. This translates into CASSPKQGRNNSPLHF.

The chain uses TRBV19 and TRBJ2-7; weak D call: TRBD2 (5 bases). V was trimmed by 3 bases and J by 2 bases, leaving 11 bases between them. The germline V gene encodes CDR1 LNHDA and CDR2 SQIVND (reference sequence). The CDR3 loop spans 14 amino acids. CDR3 sequence reads: CASSIWTGAYEQYF. CDR3 bases: TGTGCCAGTAGTATCTGGACCGGGGCCTACGAGCAGTACTTC.

The chain recombines TRBV19 with TRBJ1-1; D is ambiguous. Trimming stripped 8 bases from V and 0 bases from J, with 10 bases between. The germline V gene encodes CDR1 LNHDA and CDR2 SQIVND (reference sequence). There are 13 residues in the CDR3. The CDR3 loop reads CASFLDVNTEAFF. CDR3 DNA sequence: TGTGCCAGTTTCTTGGACGTGAACACTGAAGCTTTCTTT.

The rearrangement uses TRBV27 and TRBJ1-2; a possible D gene is TRBD1 (6 bases). CDR3 length: 13 residues. The V end was cut by 6 bases, the J end by 4 bases, with 12 bases between. CDR1 MNHEY and CDR2 SMNVEV come from the germline V gene (reference sequence). Written as DNA, the CDR3 is TGTGCCAGCAGCCGACAGGAGTCCTATGGCTACACCTTC. The encoded protein is CASSRQESYGYTF.

V and J are TRBV11-3 and TRBJ2-1, with a possible D match to TRBD1 (6 bases). The V end lost 2 bases, the J end lost 9 bases, and 11 bases lay between the germline ends. This CDR3 contains 13 residues. The germline CDR1 and CDR2 sequences are SGHNT and YENEEA. CDR3 sequence: CASSLSRGSEQFF. DNA of the CDR3: TGTGCCAGCAGCTTAAGCAGGGGCAGTGAGCAGTTCTTC. Full variable domain (remainder filled in from reference TRBV11-3 and TRBJ2-1): EAGVVQSPRYKIIEKKQPVAFWCNPISGHNTLYWYLQNLGQGPELLIRYENEEAVDDSQLPKDRFSAERLKGVDSTLKIQPAELGDSAVYLCASSLSRGSEQFFGPGTRLTVL.

V is TRBV6-1 and J is TRBJ2-3, with D possibly matching TRBD2 (5 bases). This CDR3 is 14 amino acids long. The germline gives CDR1 MNHNS, CDR2 SASEGT. Deletions cut 3 bases from V and 3 bases from J, with 10 bases between. The CDR3 loop reads CASSEAAATDTQYF. CDR3 sequence (DNA): TGTGCCAGCAGTGAGGCAGCGGCAACAGATACGCAGTATTTT.

The chain links TRBV11-3 to TRBJ2-3; TRBD2 agrees at 7 bases. The CDR3 is 14 residues long. V lost 4 bases, J lost 0 bases, and 1 base stayed unmatched. Germline CDR1 reads SGHNT; CDR2 reads YENEEA. The CDR3 sequence is CASSYGGSTDTQYF. The CDR3 DNA follows: TGTGCCAGCAGCTACGGGGGGAGCACAGATACGCAGTATTTT. Drawing the rest from reference TRBV11-3 and TRBJ2-3, the complete variable domain is EAGVVQSPRYKIIEKKQPVAFWCNPISGHNTLYWYLQNLGQGPELLIRYENEEAVDDSQLPKDRFSAERLKGVDSTLKIQPAELGDSAVYLCASSYGGSTDTQYFGPGTRLTVL.

The gene calls are TRBV6-4 and TRBJ1-2; D unresolved. The V end lost 6 bases, the J end lost 4 bases, and 18 bases lay between the germline ends. CDR3 size: 15 residues. Per the germline V gene, CDR1 is MRHNA and CDR2 is SNTAGT. The CDR3 sequence: CASSPALFGSYGYTF. The CDR3 coding sequence is TGTGCCAGCAGCCCGGCTCTCTTTGGATCCTATGGCTACACCTTC.

The chain carries TRBV7-2 and TRBJ2-2, with 9 bases fitting TRBD2. Per germline, CDR1 SGHTA and CDR2 FQGNSA. The length of the CDR3 is 16 residues. Germline trimming cut 3 bases from V and 3 bases from J; bases unmatched to any gene: 5. Here the CDR3 DNA reads TGTGCCAGCAGCTTGGGAAGCGGGGGGTACACCGGGGAGCTGTTTTTT. Translated, it gives CASSLGSGGYTGELFF.

The V and J genes are TRBV7-8 and TRBJ2-4, with D unresolved. The CDR3 contains 17 residues. V lost 5 bases and J lost 0, with 17 bases in between. CDR1 is SGHVS, CDR2 FQNEAQ, per germline. CDR3 nucleotide sequence: TGTGCCAGCAGCCCCATAGAGCCGTTGGTAGCCAAAAACATTCAGTACTTC. It is translated as CASSPIEPLVAKNIQYF.